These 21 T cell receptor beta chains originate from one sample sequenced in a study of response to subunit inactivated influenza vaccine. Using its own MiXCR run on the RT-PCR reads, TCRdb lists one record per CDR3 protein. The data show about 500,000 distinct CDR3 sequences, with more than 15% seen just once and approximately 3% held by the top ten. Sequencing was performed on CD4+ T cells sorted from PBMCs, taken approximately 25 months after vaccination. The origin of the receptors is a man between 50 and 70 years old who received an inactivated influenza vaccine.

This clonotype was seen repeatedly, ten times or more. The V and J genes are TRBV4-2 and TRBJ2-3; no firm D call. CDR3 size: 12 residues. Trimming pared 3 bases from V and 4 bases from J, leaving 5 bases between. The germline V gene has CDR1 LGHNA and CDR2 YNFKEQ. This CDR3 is CASSHSPDTQYF. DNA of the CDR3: TGTGCCAGCAGCCATTCCCCAGATACGCAGTATTTT.

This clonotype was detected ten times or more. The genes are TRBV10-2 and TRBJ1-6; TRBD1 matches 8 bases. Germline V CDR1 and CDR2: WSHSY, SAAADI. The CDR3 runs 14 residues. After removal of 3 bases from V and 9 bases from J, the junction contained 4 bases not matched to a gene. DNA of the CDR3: TGCGCCAGCAGTGAAGCAGGGGGCAGTTCACCCCTCCACTTT. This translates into CASSEAGGSSPLHF.

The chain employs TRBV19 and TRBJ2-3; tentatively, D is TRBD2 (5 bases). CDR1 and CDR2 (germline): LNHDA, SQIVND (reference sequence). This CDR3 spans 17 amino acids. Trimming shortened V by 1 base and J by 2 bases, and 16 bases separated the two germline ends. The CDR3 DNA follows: TGTGCCAGTAGTATAGTTAGAGGAAGCGGAGTCACAGATACGCAGTATTTT. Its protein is CASSIVRGSGVTDTQYF.

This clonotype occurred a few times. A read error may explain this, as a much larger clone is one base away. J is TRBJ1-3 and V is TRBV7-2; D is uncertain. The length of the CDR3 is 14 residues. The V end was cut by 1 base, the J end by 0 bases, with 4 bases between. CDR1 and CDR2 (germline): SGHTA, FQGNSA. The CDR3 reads CASSLENSGNTIYF. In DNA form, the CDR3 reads TGTGCCAGCAGCTTAGAAAACTCTGGAAACACCATATATTTT.

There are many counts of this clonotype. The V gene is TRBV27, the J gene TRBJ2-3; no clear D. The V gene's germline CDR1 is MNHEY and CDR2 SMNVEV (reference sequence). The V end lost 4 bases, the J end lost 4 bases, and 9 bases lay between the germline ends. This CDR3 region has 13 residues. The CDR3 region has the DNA TGTGCCAGCAGTTCACAAGGCTCAGATACGCAGTATTTT. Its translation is CASSSQGSDTQYF.

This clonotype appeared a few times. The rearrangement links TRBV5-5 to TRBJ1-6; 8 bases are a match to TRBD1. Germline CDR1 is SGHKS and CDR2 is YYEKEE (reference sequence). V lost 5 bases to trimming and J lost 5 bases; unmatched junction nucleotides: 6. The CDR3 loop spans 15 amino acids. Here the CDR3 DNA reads TGTGCCAGCAGTACTCAGACAGGGGATAATTCACCCCTCCACTTT. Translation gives CASSTQTGDNSPLHF.

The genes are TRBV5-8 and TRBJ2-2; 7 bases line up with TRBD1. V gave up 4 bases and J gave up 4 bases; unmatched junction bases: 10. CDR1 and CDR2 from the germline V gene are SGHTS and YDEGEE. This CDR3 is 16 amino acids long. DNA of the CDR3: TGTGCCAGCAGCCCCCGGGACAGACTAACCACCGGGGAGCTGTTTTTT. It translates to CASSPRDRLTTGELFF.

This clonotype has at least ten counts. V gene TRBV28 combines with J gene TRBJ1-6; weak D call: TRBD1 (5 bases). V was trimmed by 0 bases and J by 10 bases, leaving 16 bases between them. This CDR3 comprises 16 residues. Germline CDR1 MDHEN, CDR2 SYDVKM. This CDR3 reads CASSLWPTVGGSPLHF. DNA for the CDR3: TGTGCCAGCAGTTTATGGCCGACGGTGGGGGGATCACCCCTCCACTTT.

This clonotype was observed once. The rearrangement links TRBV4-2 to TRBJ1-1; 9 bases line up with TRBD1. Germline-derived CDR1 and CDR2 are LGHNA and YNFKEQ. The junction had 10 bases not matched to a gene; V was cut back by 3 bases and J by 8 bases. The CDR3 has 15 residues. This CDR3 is CASSHVAPGQGEAFF. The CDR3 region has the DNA TGTGCCAGCAGCCACGTAGCTCCGGGACAGGGAGAAGCTTTCTTT.

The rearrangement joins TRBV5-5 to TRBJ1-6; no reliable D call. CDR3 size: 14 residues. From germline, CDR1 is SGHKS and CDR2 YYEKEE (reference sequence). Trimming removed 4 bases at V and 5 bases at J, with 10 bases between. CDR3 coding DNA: TGTGCCAGCAGCATTCGACGGAATAATTCACCCCTCCACTTT. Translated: CASSIRRNNSPLHF.

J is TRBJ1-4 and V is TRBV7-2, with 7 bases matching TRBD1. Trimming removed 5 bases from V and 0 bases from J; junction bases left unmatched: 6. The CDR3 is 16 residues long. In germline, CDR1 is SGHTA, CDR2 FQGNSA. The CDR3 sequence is CASSTRTGATNEKLFF. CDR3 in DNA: TGTGCCAGCAGCACCAGGACAGGTGCAACTAATGAAAAACTGTTTTTT. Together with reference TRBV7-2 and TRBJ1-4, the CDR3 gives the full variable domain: GAGVSQSPSNKVTEKGKDVELRCDPISGHTALYWYRQSLGQGLEFLIYFQGNSAPDKSGLPSDRFSAERTGGSVSTLTIQRTQQEDSAVYLCASSTRTGATNEKLFFGSGTQLSVL.

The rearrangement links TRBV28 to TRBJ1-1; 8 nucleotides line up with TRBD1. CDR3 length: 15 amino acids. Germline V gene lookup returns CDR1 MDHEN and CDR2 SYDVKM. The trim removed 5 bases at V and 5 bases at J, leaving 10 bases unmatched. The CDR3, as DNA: TGTGCCAGCAGTAATCAGGGGGCCCCGAGGACTGAAGCTTTCTTT. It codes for CASSNQGAPRTEAFF.

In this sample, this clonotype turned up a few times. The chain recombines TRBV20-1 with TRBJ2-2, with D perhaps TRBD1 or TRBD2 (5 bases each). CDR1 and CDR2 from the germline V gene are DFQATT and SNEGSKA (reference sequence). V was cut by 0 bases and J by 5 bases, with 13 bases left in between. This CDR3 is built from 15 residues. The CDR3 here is CSARDAGGRTGELFF. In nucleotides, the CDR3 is TGCAGTGCTAGAGATGCTGGGGGAAGAACCGGGGAGCTGTTTTTT.

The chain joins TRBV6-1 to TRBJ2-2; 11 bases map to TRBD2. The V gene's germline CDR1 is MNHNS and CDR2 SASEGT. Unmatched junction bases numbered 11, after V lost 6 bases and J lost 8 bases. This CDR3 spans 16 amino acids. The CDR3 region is CASSPSSGGAKGELFF. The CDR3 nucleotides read TGTGCCAGCAGCCCGAGTAGCGGGGGGGCGAAAGGGGAGCTGTTTTTT.

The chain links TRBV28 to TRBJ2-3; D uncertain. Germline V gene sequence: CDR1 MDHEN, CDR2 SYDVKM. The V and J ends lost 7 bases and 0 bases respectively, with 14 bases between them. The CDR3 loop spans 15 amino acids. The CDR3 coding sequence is TGTGCCAGCAAGAACAGCCTTCTGAGCACAGATACGCAGTATTTT. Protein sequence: CASKNSLLSTDTQYF.

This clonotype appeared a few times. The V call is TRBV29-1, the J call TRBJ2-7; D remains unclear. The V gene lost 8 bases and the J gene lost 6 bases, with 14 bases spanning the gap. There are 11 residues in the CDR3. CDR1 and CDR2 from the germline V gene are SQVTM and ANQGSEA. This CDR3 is CSIGDGSEQYF. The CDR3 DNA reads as TGCAGCATCGGAGATGGATCCGAGCAGTACTTC.

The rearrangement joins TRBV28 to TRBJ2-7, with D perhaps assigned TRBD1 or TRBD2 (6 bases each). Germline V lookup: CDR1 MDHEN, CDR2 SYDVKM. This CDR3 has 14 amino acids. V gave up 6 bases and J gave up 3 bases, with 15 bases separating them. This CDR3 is CASRNRGPDYEQYF. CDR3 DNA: TGTGCCAGCAGGAATCGGGGGCCTGACTACGAGCAGTACTTC.

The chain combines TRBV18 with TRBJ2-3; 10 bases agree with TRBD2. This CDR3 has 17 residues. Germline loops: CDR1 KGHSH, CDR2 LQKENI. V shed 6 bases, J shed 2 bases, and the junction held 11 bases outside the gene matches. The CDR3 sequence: CASSYGLSGGATDTQYF. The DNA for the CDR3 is TGTGCCAGCTCCTACGGACTAAGCGGGGGGGCCACAGATACGCAGTATTTT.

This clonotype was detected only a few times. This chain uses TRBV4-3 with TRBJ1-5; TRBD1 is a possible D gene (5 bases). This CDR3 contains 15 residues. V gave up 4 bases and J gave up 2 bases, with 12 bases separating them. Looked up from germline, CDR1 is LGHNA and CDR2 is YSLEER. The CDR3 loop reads CASSPDQGGNQPQHF. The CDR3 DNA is TGCGCCAGCAGCCCAGATCAGGGTGGCAATCAGCCCCAGCATTTT.

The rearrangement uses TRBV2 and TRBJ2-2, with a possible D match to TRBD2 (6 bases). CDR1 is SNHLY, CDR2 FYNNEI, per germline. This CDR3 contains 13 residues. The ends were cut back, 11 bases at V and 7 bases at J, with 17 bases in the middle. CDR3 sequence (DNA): TGTGCCGGCGGGACTCGGCGGGACGGGGAGCTGTTTTTT. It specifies CAGGTRRDGELFF.

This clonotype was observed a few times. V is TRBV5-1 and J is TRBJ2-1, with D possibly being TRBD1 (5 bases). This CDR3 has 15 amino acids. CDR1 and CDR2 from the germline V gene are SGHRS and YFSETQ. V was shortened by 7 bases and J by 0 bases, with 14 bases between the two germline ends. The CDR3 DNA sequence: TGCGCCAGCGGCGCAGGGTCCGGCTCCTACAATGAGCAGTTCTTC. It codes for CASGAGSGSYNEQFF.